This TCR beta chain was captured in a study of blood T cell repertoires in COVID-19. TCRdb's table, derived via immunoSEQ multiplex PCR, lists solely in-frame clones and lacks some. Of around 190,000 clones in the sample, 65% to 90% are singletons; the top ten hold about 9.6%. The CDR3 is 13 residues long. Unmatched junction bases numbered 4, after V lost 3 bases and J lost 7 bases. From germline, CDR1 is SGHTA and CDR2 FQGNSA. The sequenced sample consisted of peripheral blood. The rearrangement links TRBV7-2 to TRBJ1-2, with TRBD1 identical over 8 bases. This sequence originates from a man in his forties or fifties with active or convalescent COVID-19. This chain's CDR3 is CASSFDRGSGYTF. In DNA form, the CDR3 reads TGTGCCAGCAGCTTCGACAGGGGCTCTGGCTACACCTTC.